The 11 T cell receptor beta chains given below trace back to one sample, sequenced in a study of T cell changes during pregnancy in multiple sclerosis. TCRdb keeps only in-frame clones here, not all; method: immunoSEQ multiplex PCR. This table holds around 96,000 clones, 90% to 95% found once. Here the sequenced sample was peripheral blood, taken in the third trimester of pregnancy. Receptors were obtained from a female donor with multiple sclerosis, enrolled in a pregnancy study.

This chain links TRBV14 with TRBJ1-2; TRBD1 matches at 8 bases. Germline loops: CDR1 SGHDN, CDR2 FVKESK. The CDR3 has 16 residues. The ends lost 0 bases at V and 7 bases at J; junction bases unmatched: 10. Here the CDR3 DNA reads TGTGCCAGCAGCCAAGAGAGGGACAGGCCCTGGGGTGGCTACACCTTC. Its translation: CASSQERDRPWGGYTF.

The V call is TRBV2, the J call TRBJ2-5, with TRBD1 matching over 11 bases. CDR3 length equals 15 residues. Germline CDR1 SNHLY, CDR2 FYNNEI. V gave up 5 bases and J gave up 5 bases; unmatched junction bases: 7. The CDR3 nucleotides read TGTGCCAGCAGTACGGACAGGGGGCGGATGGAGACCCAGTACTTC. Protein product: CASSTDRGRMETQYF.

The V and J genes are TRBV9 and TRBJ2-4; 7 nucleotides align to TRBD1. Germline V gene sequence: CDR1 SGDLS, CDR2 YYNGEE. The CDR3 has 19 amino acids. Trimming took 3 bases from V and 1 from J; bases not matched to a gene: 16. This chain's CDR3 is CASSASPRQGYTAKNIQYF. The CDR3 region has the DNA TGTGCCAGCAGCGCAAGTCCTCGACAGGGATATACGGCCAAAAACATTCAGTACTTC.

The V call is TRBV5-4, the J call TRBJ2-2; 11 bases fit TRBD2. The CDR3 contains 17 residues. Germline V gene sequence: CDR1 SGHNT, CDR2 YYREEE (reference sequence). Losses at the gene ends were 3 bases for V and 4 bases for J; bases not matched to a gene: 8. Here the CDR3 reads CASSSLSGRARTGELFF. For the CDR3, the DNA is TGTGCCAGCAGCTCTCTTAGCGGGAGGGCCCGCACCGGGGAGCTGTTTTTT.

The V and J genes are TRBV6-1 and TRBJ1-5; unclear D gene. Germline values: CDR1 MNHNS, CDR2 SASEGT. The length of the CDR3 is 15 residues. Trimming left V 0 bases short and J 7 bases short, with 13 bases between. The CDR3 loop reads CASSEADGVNQPQHF. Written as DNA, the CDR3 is TGTGCCAGCAGTGAAGCTGACGGGGTAAACCAGCCCCAGCATTTT.

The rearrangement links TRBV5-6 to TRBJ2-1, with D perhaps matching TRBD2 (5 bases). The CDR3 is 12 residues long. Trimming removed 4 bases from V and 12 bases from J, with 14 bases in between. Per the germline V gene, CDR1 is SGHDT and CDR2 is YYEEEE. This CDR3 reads CASSRRALGQFF. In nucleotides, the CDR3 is TGTGCCAGCAGCAGGCGGGCGCTAGGGCAGTTCTTC. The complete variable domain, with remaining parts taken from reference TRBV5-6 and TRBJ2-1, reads DAGVTQSPTHLIKTRGQQVTLRCSPKSGHDTVSWYQQALGQGPQFIFQYYEEEERQRGNFPDRFSGHQFPNYSSELNVNALLLGDSALYLCASSRRALGQFFGPGTRLTVL.

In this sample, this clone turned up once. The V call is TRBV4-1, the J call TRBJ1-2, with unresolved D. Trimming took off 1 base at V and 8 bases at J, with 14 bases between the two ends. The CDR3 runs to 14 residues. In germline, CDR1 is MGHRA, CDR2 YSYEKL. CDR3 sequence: CASSQVTGVGGYTF. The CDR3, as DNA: TGCGCCAGCAGCCAAGTCACCGGGGTGGGAGGCTACACCTTC.

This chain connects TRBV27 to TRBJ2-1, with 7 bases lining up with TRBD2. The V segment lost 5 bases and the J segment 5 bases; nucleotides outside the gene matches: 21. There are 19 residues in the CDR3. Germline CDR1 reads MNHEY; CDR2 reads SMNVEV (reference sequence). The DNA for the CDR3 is TGTGCCAGCAGTCTTTATGGCCCCCGGGGAGCGGGAAGGGACAATGAGCAGTTCTTC. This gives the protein CASSLYGPRGAGRDNEQFF.

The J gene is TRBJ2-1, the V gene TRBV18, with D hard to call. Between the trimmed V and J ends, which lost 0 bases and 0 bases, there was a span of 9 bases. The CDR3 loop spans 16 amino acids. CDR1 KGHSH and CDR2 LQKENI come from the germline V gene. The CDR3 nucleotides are TGTGCCAGCTCACCACCTGGCTGGAGCTCCTACAATGAGCAGTTCTTC. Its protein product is CASSPPGWSSYNEQFF.

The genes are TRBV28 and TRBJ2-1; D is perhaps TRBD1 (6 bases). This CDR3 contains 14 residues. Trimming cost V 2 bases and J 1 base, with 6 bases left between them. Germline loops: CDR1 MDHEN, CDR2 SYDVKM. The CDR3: CASSLRGSYNEQFF. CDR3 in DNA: TGTGCCAGCAGTTTAAGGGGGTCCTACAATGAGCAGTTCTTC.

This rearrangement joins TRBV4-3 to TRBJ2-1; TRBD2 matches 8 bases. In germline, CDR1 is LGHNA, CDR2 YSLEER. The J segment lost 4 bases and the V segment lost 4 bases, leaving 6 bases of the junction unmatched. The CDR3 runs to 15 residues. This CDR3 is CASSLSGTEYNEQFF. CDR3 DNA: TGCGCCAGCAGCCTTAGCGGGACTGAGTACAATGAGCAGTTCTTC.